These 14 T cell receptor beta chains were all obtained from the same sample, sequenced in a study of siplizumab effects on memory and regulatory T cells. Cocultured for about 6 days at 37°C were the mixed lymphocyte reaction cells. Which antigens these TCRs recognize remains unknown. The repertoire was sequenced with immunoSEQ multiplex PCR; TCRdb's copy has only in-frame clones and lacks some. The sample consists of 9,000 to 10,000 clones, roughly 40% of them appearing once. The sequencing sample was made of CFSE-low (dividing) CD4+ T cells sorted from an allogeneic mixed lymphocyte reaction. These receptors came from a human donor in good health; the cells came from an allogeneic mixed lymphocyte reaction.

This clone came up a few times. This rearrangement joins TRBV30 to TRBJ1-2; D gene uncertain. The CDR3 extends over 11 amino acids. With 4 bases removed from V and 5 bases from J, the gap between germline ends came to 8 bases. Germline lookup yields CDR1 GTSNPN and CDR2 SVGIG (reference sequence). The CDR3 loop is CAWNQGYGYTF. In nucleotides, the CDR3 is TGTGCCTGGAACCAAGGGTATGGCTACACCTTC.

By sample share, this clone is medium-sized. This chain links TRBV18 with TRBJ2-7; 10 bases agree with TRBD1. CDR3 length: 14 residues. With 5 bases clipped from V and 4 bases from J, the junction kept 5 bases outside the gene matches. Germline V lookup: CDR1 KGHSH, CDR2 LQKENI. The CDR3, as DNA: TGTGCCAGCTCAGCCGGGACAGGGGCATACGAGCAGTACTTC. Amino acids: CASSAGTGAYEQYF.

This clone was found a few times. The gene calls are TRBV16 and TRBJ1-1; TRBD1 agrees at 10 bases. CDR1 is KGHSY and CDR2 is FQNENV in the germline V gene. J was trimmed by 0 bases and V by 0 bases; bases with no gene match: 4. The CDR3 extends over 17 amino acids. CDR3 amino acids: CASSQSLTGGMNTEAFF. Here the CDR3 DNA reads TGTGCCAGCAGCCAATCGTTGACAGGGGGCATGAACACTGAAGCTTTCTTT.

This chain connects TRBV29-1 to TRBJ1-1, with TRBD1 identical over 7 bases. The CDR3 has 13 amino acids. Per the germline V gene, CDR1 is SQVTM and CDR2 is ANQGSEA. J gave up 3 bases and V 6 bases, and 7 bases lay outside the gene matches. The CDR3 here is CSVKQGSDTEAFF. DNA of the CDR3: TGCAGCGTCAAACAGGGGTCTGACACTGAAGCTTTCTTT. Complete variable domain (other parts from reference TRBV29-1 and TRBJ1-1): SAVISQKPSRDICQRGTSLTIQCQVDSQVTMMFWYRQQPGQSLTLIATANQGSEATYESGFVIDKFPISRPNLTFSTLTVSNMSPEDSSIYLCSVKQGSDTEAFFGQGTRLTVV.

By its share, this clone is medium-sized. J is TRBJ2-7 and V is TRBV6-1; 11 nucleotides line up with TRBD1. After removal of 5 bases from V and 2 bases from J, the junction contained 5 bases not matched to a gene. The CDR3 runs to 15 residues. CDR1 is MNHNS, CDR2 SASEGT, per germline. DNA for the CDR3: TGTGCCAGCAGTTCTCCGGGACAGGGGGCCTACGAGCAGTACTTC. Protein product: CASSSPGQGAYEQYF.

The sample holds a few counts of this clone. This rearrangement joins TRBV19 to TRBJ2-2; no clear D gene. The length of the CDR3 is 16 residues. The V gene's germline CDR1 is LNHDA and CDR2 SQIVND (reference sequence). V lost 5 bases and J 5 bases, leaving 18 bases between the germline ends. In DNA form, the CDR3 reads TGTGCCAGTAGTTCAATACTCCTAGGGTATACCGGGGAGCTGTTTTTT. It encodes CASSSILLGYTGELFF.

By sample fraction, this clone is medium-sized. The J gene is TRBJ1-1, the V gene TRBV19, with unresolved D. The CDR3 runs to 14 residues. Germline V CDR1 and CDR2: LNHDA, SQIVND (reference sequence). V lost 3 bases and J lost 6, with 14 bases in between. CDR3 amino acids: CASSISRAVSEAFF. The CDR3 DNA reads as TGTGCCAGTAGTATCTCTCGGGCGGTCTCTGAAGCTTTCTTT.

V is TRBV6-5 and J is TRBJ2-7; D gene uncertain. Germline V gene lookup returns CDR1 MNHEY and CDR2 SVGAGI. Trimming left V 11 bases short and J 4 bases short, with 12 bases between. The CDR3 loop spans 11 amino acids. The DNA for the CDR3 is TGTGCCGGCAAAGGTGTGTACGAGCAGTACTTC. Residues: CAGKGVYEQYF.

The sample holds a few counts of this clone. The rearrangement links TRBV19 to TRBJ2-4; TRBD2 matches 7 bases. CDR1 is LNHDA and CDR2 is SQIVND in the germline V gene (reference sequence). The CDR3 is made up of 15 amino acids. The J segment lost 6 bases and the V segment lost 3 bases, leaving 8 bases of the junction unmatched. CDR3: CASSMLGGDLNIQYF. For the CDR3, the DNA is TGTGCCAGTAGTATGTTGGGAGGGGACTTAAACATTCAGTACTTC.

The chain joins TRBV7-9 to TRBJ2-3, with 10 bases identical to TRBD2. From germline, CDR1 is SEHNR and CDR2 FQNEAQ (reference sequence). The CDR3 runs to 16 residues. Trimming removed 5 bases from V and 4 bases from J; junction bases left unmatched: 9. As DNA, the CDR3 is TGTGCCAGCAGCCAAGTAATAGCGGGAGGATCAGATACGCAGTATTTT. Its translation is CASSQVIAGGSDTQYF.

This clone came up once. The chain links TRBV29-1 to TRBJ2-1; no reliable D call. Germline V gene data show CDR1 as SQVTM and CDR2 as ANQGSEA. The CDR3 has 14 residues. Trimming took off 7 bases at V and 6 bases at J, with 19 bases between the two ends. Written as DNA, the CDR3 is TGCAGCGCTCCGGATCGGTTGCGGATCAATGAGCAGTTCTTC. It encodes CSAPDRLRINEQFF.

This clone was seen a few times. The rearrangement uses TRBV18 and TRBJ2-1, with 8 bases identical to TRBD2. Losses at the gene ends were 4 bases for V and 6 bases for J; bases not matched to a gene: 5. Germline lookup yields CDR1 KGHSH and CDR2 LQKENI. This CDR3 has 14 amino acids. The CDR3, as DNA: TGTGCCAGCTCACGGCTAGCGGGCGTCAATGAGCAGTTCTTC. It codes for CASSRLAGVNEQFF.

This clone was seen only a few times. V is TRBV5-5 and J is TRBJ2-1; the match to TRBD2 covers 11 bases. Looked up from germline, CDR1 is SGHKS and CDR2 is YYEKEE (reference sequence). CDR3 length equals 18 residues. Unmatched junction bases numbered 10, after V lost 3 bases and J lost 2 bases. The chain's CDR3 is CASSSGLAGLAPYNEQFF. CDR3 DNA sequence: TGTGCCAGCAGCTCCGGACTAGCGGGTCTGGCCCCCTACAATGAGCAGTTCTTC.

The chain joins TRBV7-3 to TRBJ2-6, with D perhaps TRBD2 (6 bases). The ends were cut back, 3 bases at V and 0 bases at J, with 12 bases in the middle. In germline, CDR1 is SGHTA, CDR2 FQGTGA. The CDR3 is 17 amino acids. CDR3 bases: TGTGCCAGCAGCTTGGGAGGACTTCGCTCTGGGGCCAACGTCCTGACTTTC. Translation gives CASSLGGLRSGANVLTF.